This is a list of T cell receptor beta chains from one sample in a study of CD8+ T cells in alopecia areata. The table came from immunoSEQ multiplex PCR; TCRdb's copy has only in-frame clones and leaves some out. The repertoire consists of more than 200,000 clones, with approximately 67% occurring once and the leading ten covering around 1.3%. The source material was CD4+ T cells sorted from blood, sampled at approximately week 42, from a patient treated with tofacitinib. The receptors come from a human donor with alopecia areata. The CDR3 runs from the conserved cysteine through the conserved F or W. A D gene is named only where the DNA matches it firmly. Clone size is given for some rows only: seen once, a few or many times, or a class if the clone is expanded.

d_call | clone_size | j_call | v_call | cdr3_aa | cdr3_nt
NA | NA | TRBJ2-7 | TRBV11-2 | CASSLDSYEQYF | TGTGCCAGCAGCTTGGACTCCTACGAGCAGTACTTC
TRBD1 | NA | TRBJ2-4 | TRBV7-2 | CASSLAGTGKGGKNIQYF | TGTGCCAGCAGCTTAGCTGGGACAGGGAAGGGGGGCAAAAACATTCAGTACTTC
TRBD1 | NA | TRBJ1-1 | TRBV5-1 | CASSLEGTGKNTEAFF | TGCGCCAGCAGCTTGGAGGGGACAGGGAAGAACACTGAAGCTTTCTTT
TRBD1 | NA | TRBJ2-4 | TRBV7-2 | CASTKRQGIDIQYF | TGTGCCAGCACCAAACGACAGGGCATTGACATTCAGTACTTC
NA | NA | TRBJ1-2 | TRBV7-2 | CASSSQESSAYGYTF | TGTGCCAGCAGCTCACAGGAATCGAGTGCCTATGGCTACACCTTC
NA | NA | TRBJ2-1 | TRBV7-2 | CASSPATRQQFF | TGTGCCAGCAGCCCGGCGACTAGGCAGCAGTTCTTC
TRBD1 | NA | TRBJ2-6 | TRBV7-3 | CASSLEQGVSSGANVLTF | TGTGCCAGCAGCTTGGAACAGGGGGTTTCTTCTGGGGCCAACGTCCTGACTTTC
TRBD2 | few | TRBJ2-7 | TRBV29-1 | CSVEDRLAGVTYEQYF | TGCAGCGTTGAAGATCGGCTAGCGGGGGTAACCTACGAGCAGTACTTC
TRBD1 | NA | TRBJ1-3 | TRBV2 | CASSINRGNLGNTIYF | TGTGCCAGCAGTATAAACAGGGGAAATCTTGGAAACACCATATATTTT
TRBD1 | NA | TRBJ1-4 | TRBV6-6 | CASSYSGTGNEKLFF | TGTGCCAGCAGCTATTCCGGGACAGGAAATGAAAAACTGTTTTTT
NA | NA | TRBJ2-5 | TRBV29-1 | CSAGGGPETQYF | TGCAGCGCCGGTGGGGGGCCGGAGACCCAGTACTTC
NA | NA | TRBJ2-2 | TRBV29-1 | CSVEDVPNTGELFF | TGCAGCGTTGAAGACGTACCGAACACCGGGGAGCTGTTTTTT
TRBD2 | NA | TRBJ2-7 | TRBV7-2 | CASSPNLGGIEQYF | TGTGCCAGCAGCCCGAACTTGGGAGGGATCGAGCAGTACTTC
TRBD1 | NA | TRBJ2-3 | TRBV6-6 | CATDRGNTDTQYF | TGTGCCACCGACAGGGGGAACACAGATACGCAGTATTTT
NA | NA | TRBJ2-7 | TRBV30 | CAWSVRLAYDYEQYF | TGTGCCTGGAGTGTACGGCTAGCGTATGACTACGAGCAGTACTTC
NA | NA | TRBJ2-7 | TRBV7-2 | CASSLGAPEQYF | TGTGCCAGCAGCTTAGGGGCCCCCGAGCAGTACTTC
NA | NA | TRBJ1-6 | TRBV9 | CASSVDRLGHSPLHF | TGTGCCAGCAGCGTTGACAGACTCGGTCATTCACCCCTCCACTTT
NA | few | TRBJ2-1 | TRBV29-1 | CSVLNREQFF | TGCAGCGTTCTTAACAGGGAGCAGTTCTTC
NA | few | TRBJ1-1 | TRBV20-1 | CSATTVEAFF | TGCAGTGCTACGACAGTTGAAGCTTTCTTT
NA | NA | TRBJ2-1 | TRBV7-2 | CASSLAGMVGRGYNEQFF | TGTGCCAGCAGCTTAGCGGGGATGGTCGGGCGGGGCTACAATGAGCAGTTCTTC
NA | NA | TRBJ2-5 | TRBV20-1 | CSATIQETQYF | TGCAGTGCTACCATCCAAGAGACCCAGTACTTC
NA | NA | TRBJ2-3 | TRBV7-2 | CASSRGGSGDTQYF | TGTGCCAGCAGCCGAGGGGGGTCGGGGGATACGCAGTATTTT
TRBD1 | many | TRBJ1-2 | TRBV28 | CATLPGQQGYTF | TGTGCCACCCTACCGGGACAGCAGGGCTACACCTTC